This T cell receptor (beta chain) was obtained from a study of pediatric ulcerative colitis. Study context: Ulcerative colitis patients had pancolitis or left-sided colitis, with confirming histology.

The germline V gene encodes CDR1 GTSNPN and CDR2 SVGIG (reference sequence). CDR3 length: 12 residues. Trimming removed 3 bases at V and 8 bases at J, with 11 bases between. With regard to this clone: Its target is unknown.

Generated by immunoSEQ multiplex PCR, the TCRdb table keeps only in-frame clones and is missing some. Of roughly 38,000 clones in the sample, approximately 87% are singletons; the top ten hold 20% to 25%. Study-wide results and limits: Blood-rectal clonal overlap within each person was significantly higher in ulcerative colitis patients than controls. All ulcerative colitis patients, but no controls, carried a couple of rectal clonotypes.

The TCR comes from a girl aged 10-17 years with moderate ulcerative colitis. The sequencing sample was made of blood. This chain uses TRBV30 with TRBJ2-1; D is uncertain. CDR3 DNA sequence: TGTGCCTGGAGGGACGCCGGGCATGAGCAGTTCTTC. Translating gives CAWRDAGHEQFF. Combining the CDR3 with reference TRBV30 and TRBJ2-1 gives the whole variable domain SQTIHQWPATLVQPVGSPLSLECTVEGTSNPNLYWYRQAAGRGLQLLFYSVGIGQISSEVPQNLSASRPQDRQFILSSKKLLLSDSGFYLCAWRDAGHEQFFGPGTRLTVL.